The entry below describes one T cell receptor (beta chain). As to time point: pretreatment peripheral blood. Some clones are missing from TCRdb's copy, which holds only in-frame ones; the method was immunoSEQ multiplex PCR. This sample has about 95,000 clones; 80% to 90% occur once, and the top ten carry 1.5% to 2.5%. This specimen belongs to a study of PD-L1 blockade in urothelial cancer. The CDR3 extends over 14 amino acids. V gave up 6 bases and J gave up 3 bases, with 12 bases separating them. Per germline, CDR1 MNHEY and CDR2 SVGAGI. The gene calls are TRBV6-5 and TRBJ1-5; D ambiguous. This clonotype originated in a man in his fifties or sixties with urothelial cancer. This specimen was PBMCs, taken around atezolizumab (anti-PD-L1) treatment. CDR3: CASRKSGDNQPQHF. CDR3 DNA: TGTGCCAGCAGAAAAAGCGGGGACAATCAGCCCCAGCATTTT.